The 13 T cell receptor beta chains presented below share a single source sample, sequenced in a study of blood T cell repertoires in COVID-19. The table came from immunoSEQ multiplex PCR; TCRdb's copy has only in-frame clones and leaves some out. The sample includes about 180,000 clones, about 91% of them seen just once. The sample consisted of peripheral blood. The receptor source for this set is a woman aged 25-40 years with acute or convalescent COVID-19.

This clone has only one observation. The CDR3 loop reads CASSLDVQTSFGTDTQYF. The CDR3 coding sequence is TGTGCCAGCAGCTTAGACGTACAGACTAGCTTCGGCACAGATACGCAGTATTTT. This chain joins TRBV5-4 and TRBJ2-3, with 7 bases fitting TRBD2. The CDR3 loop spans 18 amino acids. In germline, CDR1 is SGHNT, CDR2 YYREEE (reference sequence). With V trimmed by 2 bases and J by 1 base, 13 bases remained unmatched.

This chain links TRBV5-6 with TRBJ2-2; TRBD2 agrees at 11 bases. Trimming at V came to 0 bases and at J to 7 bases, leaving 5 bases not matched to a gene. The germline V gene encodes CDR1 SGHDT and CDR2 YYEEEE. This CDR3 spans 16 amino acids. In DNA form, the CDR3 reads TGTGCCAGCAGCTTGGTGCTAGCGGGAGGATTCGGGGAGCTGTTTTTT. Its protein product is CASSLVLAGGFGELFF.

The CDR3 DNA follows: TGTGCCAGCAGCCGTCAGTCCTCTGGAAACACCATATATTTT. Translation: CASSRQSSGNTIYF. The J gene is TRBJ1-3, the V gene TRBV6-6; no clear D. This CDR3 is built from 14 residues. The germline gives CDR1 MNHNY, CDR2 SVGAGI (reference sequence). Between the trimmed V and J ends, which lost 6 bases and 0 bases, there was a span of 9 bases.

This clone was counted only a few times. The gene calls are TRBV27 and TRBJ1-2, with TRBD1 matching over 7 bases. V lost 6 bases and J lost 6; bases outside the gene matches: 10. The CDR3 covers 14 residues. The germline CDR1 and CDR2 sequences are MNHEY and SMNVEV (reference sequence). The CDR3 reads CASRYRDRDDGYTF. DNA of the CDR3: TGTGCCAGCAGGTACAGAGACAGGGATGATGGCTACACCTTC.

The chain joins TRBV30 to TRBJ2-3; TRBD2 is a possible D gene (6 bases). Germline V gene lookup returns CDR1 GTSNPN and CDR2 SVGIG (reference sequence). Between the trimmed V and J ends, which lost 4 bases and 2 bases, there was a span of 16 bases. This CDR3 has 15 residues. The CDR3 is CAWIPGLPPTDTQYF. For the CDR3, the DNA is TGTGCCTGGATACCCGGACTACCCCCCACAGATACGCAGTATTTT.

The genes are TRBV11-1 and TRBJ2-7; D possibly corresponds to TRBD2 (6 bases). The CDR3 consists of 15 residues. V lost 5 bases to trimming and J lost 3 bases, with 17 bases between them. Per the germline V gene, CDR1 is SGHAT and CDR2 is FQDESV (reference sequence). This CDR3 reads CASSRNSGLGYEQYF. The CDR3 DNA reads TGTGCCAGCAGCAGAAATAGCGGACTGGGCTACGAGCAGTACTTC.

V gene TRBV4-1 combines with J gene TRBJ2-5, with D perhaps matching TRBD2 (5 bases). Trimming left V 1 base short and J 5 bases short, with 14 bases between. The CDR3 contains 15 residues. Germline loops: CDR1 MGHRA, CDR2 YSYEKL. CDR3 loop: CASSQGELLAETQYF. CDR3 DNA: TGCGCCAGCAGCCAAGGTGAATTGCTAGCCGAGACCCAGTACTTC.

Comments on this clone: In the same sample, other DNA sequences code for this CDR3. The V gene is TRBV28, the J gene TRBJ1-1; D not resolved. This CDR3 has 11 residues. V was shortened by 3 bases and J by 6 bases, with 5 bases between the two germline ends. Germline assignment: CDR1 MDHEN and CDR2 SYDVKM. For the CDR3, the DNA is TGTGCCAGCAGTTTTATATCTGAAGCTTTCTTT. It codes for CASSFISEAFF. Together with reference TRBV28 and TRBJ1-1, the CDR3 gives the full variable domain: DVKVTQSSRYLVKRTGEKVFLECVQDMDHENMFWYRQDPGLGLRLIYFSYDVKMKEKGDIPEGYSVSREKKERFSLILESASTNQTSMYLCASSFISEAFFGQGTRLTVV.

The V and J genes are TRBV5-1 and TRBJ2-1, with D possibly TRBD2 on 5 matching bases. V lost 0 bases, J lost 5 bases, and 12 bases lay in between. Germline lookup yields CDR1 SGHRS and CDR2 YFSETQ. CDR3 length: 15 amino acids. CDR3 DNA sequence: TGCGCCAGCAGCTTGGGGGGAGCTAATAACAATGAGCAGTTCTTC. Amino acid sequence: CASSLGGANNNEQFF.

This clone was observed at least ten times. V gene TRBV18 combines with J gene TRBJ2-2, with 13 positions matching TRBD2. Trimming took 6 bases from V and 4 from J; bases not matched to a gene: 8. This CDR3 has 17 amino acids. Germline V lookup: CDR1 KGHSH, CDR2 LQKENI. For the CDR3, the DNA is TGTGCCAGCTCTCCCGGGACTAGCGGGATGATCACCGGGGAGCTGTTTTTT. As protein: CASSPGTSGMITGELFF.

This clone has only a few counts. The chain combines TRBV7-9 with TRBJ2-1; 7 nucleotides align to TRBD2. The CDR3 is 16 residues long. Germline V CDR1 and CDR2: SEHNR, FQNEAQ (reference sequence). The trim removed 5 bases at V and 6 bases at J, leaving 13 bases unmatched. CDR3 coding DNA: TGTGCCAGCAGCCCCCCCGGGGCGGGAGACTTCAATGAGCAGTTCTTC. It is translated as CASSPPGAGDFNEQFF.

A single count supports this clone. J is TRBJ2-7 and V is TRBV5-1, with D maybe TRBD1 (6 bases). The germline gives CDR1 SGHRS, CDR2 YFSETQ. The CDR3 extends over 13 amino acids. Trimming cost V 4 bases and J 2 bases, with 10 bases left between them. CDR3 DNA sequence: TGCGCCAGCAGCGTGACAGGCCCCTACGAGCAGTACTTC. Amino acids: CASSVTGPYEQYF.

This clone was detected only once. The J gene is TRBJ1-6, the V gene TRBV14, with D possibly TRBD1 on 5 matching bases. Germline lookup yields CDR1 SGHDN and CDR2 FVKESK. V lost 3 bases, J lost 9 bases, and 12 bases lay in between. CDR3 length: 14 amino acids. This CDR3 is CASSQITQGSPLHF. CDR3 coding DNA: TGTGCCAGCAGCCAGATAACTCAGGGTTCACCCCTCCACTTT.